Shown below are 7 T cell receptor beta chains from a single sample sequenced in a study of Ad26.COV2.S vaccination and SARS-CoV-2 variants. The treatment here: over 15 received Ad26.COV2.S at low or high dose, single or two shots; 5 received placebo; per-sample allocation not given. Day 63 after the first vaccine or placebo injection was the time point for sampling. Using immunoSEQ multiplex PCR, the repertoire was profiled, and TCRdb retains in-frame clones only, with some absent. The sample includes about 350,000 clones, 70% to 90% of them seen just once. The sequences come from peripheral blood, collected in a trial of Ad26.COV2.S vaccine versus placebo. Receptors originate from a person between 18 and 65 years old who received the Ad26.COV2.S COVID-19 vaccine or a placebo.

The chain links TRBV29-1 to TRBJ1-1; 7 bases map to TRBD1. Germline loops: CDR1 SQVTM, CDR2 ANQGSEA. Trimming took 4 bases from V and 10 from J; bases not matched to a gene: 12. The CDR3 extends over 13 amino acids. The CDR3: CSVAPDRDGGAFF. The DNA of the CDR3 is TGCAGCGTTGCACCCGACAGGGATGGGGGAGCTTTCTTT.

This chain joins TRBV19 and TRBJ1-1, with unresolved D. V lost 2 bases to trimming and J lost 5 bases, with 24 bases between them. This CDR3 region has 18 residues. CDR1 is LNHDA, CDR2 SQIVND, per germline (reference sequence). The CDR3 loop is CASSIRPSTITFGTEAFF. The CDR3 region has the DNA TGTGCCAGTAGTATAAGGCCAAGCACTATAACCTTCGGGACTGAAGCTTTCTTT.

This clone occurred a few times. The chain recombines TRBV19 with TRBJ1-5, with TRBD1 as a possible D gene (5 bases). The CDR3 loop spans 15 amino acids. Germline values: CDR1 LNHDA, CDR2 SQIVND (reference sequence). V dropped 1 base and J dropped 5 bases, with 12 bases sitting between them. The CDR3 nucleotides read TGTGCCAGTAGTATAGTGGGGCAGGGAGATCAGCCCCAGCATTTT. This codes for CASSIVGQGDQPQHF. Drawing the rest from reference TRBV19 and TRBJ1-5, the complete variable domain is DGGITQSPKYLFRKEGQNVTLSCEQNLNHDAMYWYRQDPGQGLRLIYYSQIVNDFQKGDIAEGYSVSREKKESFPLTVTSAQKNPTAFYLCASSIVGQGDQPQHFGDGTRLSIL.

The V gene is TRBV24-1, the J gene TRBJ2-1; 7 bases are a match to TRBD2. The V gene's germline CDR1 is KGHDR and CDR2 SFDVKD. J gave up 8 bases and V 1 base, and 13 bases lay outside the gene matches. This CDR3 contains 17 residues. CDR3 in amino acids: CATSDLRGGSKEDEQFF. The CDR3, as DNA: TGTGCCACCAGTGATTTAAGGGGCGGGAGTAAAGAGGATGAGCAGTTCTTC.

The chain recombines TRBV4-3 with TRBJ1-6, with 9 bases lining up with TRBD1. Trimming at V came to 0 bases and at J to 2 bases, leaving 2 bases not matched to a gene. This CDR3 has 17 amino acids. In germline, CDR1 is LGHNA, CDR2 YSLEER. The CDR3 DNA is TGCGCCAGCAGCCAAGAGGGACAGGGAGCCTATAATTCACCCCTCCACTTT. Its translation: CASSQEGQGAYNSPLHF.

The chain uses TRBV5-1 and TRBJ2-5; 13 nucleotides align to TRBD2. J was trimmed by 5 bases and V by 3 bases; bases with no gene match: 7. The CDR3 length is 16 residues. Per germline, CDR1 SGHRS and CDR2 YFSETQ. The CDR3 DNA is TGCGCCAGCAGCTCCAAAAGACTAGCGGGAGGTGAGACCCAGTACTTC. Residues: CASSSKRLAGGETQYF. The full variable domain, completed using reference TRBV5-1 and TRBJ2-5, is KAGVTQTPRYLIKTRGQQVTLSCSPISGHRSVSWYQQTPGQGLQFLFEYFSETQRNKGNFPGRFSGRQFSNSRSEMNVSTLELGDSALYLCASSSKRLAGGETQYFGPGTRLLVL.

The rearrangement links TRBV12-3 or TRBV12-4 to TRBJ2-7, with a weak D call TRBD1 (5 bases). The CDR3 runs 13 residues. The V end lost 7 bases, the J end lost 4 bases, and 14 bases lay between the germline ends. In DNA form, the CDR3 reads TGTGCCAGCAAACCAACAGGTGATTACGAGCAGTACTTC. Residues: CASKPTGDYEQYF.